The 24 T cell receptor beta chains below were found in one sample sequenced in a study of CD8+ T cells in alopecia areata. RNA was isolated and reverse transcribed to cDNA, the sequencing template. Assay used: immunoSEQ multiplex PCR; TCRdb lists only in-frame clones, some missing. The table lists over 100,000 clones, about 47% of them singletons. The source was CD8+ T cells sorted from blood, collected at week 0. The receptors originated from a human donor with alopecia areata.

The J gene is TRBJ1-2, the V gene TRBV4-2; TRBD1 might be the D (5 bases). The CDR3 has 14 residues. Looked up from germline, CDR1 is LGHNA and CDR2 is YNFKEQ. Trimming stripped 6 bases from V and 4 bases from J, with 15 bases between. The CDR3 reads CASSPREGRYGYTF. CDR3 coding DNA: TGTGCCAGCAGTCCTCGGGAGGGACGCTATGGCTACACCTTC.

To note about this clone: The sample carries other DNA sequences with the same CDR3. The chain recombines TRBV30 with TRBJ2-3; tentatively, D is TRBD1 (5 bases). V was clipped by 2 bases and J by 0 bases, with 9 bases between them. The germline gives CDR1 GTSNPN, CDR2 SVGIG (reference sequence). The CDR3 spans 14 residues. CDR3 in amino acids: CAWSLAGSTDTQYF. Written as DNA, the CDR3 is TGTGCCTGGAGTCTGGCAGGGAGCACAGATACGCAGTATTTT.

The V gene is TRBV7-8, the J gene TRBJ2-6; weak D call: TRBD2 (5 bases). The germline V and J ends were trimmed by 5 bases and 2 bases, with 10 bases remaining between them. The CDR3 length is 15 residues. Germline V gives CDR1 SGHVS, CDR2 FQNEAQ. As DNA, the CDR3 is TGTGCCAGCAGCCGGGGAGTCGCTGGGGCCAACGTCCTGACTTTC. Encoded protein: CASSRGVAGANVLTF.

The V call is TRBV9, the J call TRBJ2-7, with D uncertain. Germline loops: CDR1 SGDLS, CDR2 YYNGEE. V lost 2 bases, J lost 1 base, and 7 bases lay in between. The CDR3 covers 13 residues. The CDR3 region has the DNA TGTGCCAGCAGCGTGGGATTATCCTACGAGCAGTACTTC. It is translated as CASSVGLSYEQYF.

This clone was counted a few times. The genes are TRBV5-1 and TRBJ2-3; no firm D call. V lost 0 bases and J 3 bases, leaving 8 bases between the germline ends. The germline gives CDR1 SGHRS, CDR2 YFSETQ. The CDR3 contains 14 residues. The CDR3 region has the DNA TGCGCCAGCAGCTTGGAGGTTATTACAGATACGCAGTATTTT. Residues: CASSLEVITDTQYF.

The chain combines TRBV30 with TRBJ1-1; 8 nucleotides match TRBD1. In germline, CDR1 is GTSNPN, CDR2 SVGIG (reference sequence). The V segment lost 3 bases and the J segment 3 bases; nucleotides outside the gene matches: 9. The length of the CDR3 is 15 residues. The CDR3 DNA reads TGTGCCTGGAGGCCGACAGGGGATGGGTACACTGAAGCTTTCTTT. This codes for CAWRPTGDGYTEAFF.

V usage is TRBV7-9 and J usage is TRBJ2-7; D is perhaps TRBD1 or TRBD2 (5 bases each). CDR1 SEHNR and CDR2 FQNEAQ come from the germline V gene (reference sequence). V was trimmed by 5 bases and J by 4 bases, leaving 21 bases between them. The CDR3 is 16 residues long. The CDR3 region is CASSVPGRTPGYEQYF. The CDR3 region has the DNA TGTGCCAGCAGCGTTCCGGGACGGACCCCCGGGTACGAGCAGTACTTC.

J is TRBJ2-5 and V is TRBV13; D is perhaps TRBD1 or TRBD2 (5 bases each). The CDR3 spans 15 residues. The V end was cut by 2 bases, the J end by 6 bases, with 16 bases between. Germline CDR1 PRHDT, CDR2 FYEKMQ (reference sequence). CDR3 sequence: CASSLSGTHGQTQYF. The CDR3 DNA follows: TGTGCCAGCAGCTTATCAGGGACCCACGGCCAGACCCAGTACTTC.

The chain has TRBV10-3 and TRBJ2-5; TRBD1 matches 7 bases. The germline CDR1 and CDR2 sequences are ENHRY and SYGVKD. This CDR3 contains 13 residues. The ends lost 6 bases at V and 5 bases at J; junction bases unmatched: 6. CDR3 sequence (DNA): TGTGCCATCAGGGACAGGTACTCGGAGACCCAGTACTTC. Its protein product is CAIRDRYSETQYF.

The chain joins TRBV2 to TRBJ2-5; D remains unclear. Germline-derived CDR1 and CDR2 are SNHLY and FYNNEI. There are 15 residues in the CDR3. V was pared by 6 bases and J by 1 base, with 15 bases between. CDR3 sequence: CASSEFDSLQETQYF. DNA of the CDR3: TGTGCCAGCAGCGAGTTCGATTCGCTCCAAGAGACCCAGTACTTC. Full variable domain (missing parts from reference TRBV2 and TRBJ2-5): EPEVTQTPSHQVTQMGQEVILRCVPISNHLYFYWYRQILGQKVEFLVSFYNNEISEKSEIFDDQFSVERPDGSNFTLKIRSTKLEDSAMYFCASSEFDSLQETQYFGPGTRLLVL.

The V and J genes are TRBV2 and TRBJ2-3, with 10 bases fitting TRBD2. Germline CDR1 is SNHLY and CDR2 is FYNNEI. The CDR3 contains 14 residues. V lost 10 bases and J lost 4; bases outside the gene matches: 8. The chain's CDR3 is CATRERGGPDTQYF. The CDR3 DNA follows: TGTGCCACCCGTGAGCGGGGGGGCCCAGATACGCAGTATTTT.

The chain employs TRBV27 and TRBJ2-5; 7 bases agree with TRBD2. The CDR3 consists of 15 residues. Germline assignment: CDR1 MNHEY and CDR2 SMNVEV (reference sequence). Trimming removed 0 bases from V and 2 bases from J; junction bases left unmatched: 3. Here the CDR3 DNA reads TGTGCCAGCAGTTTATCGAGGCGGGGGCAAGAGACCCAGTACTTC. This translates into CASSLSRRGQETQYF.

This clone was picked up one time. This chain joins TRBV30 and TRBJ1-1; perhaps TRBD1 as D (5 bases). V was cut by 1 base and J by 0 bases, with 15 bases left in between. The CDR3 runs to 16 residues. Germline V gene lookup returns CDR1 GTSNPN and CDR2 SVGIG (reference sequence). CDR3 nucleotides: TGTGCCTGGAGTGATGGATCGGCAGGGATGAACACTGAAGCTTTCTTT. This translates into CAWSDGSAGMNTEAFF. The full variable domain, rest sourced from reference TRBV30 and TRBJ1-1, is SQTIHQWPATLVQPVGSPLSLECTVEGTSNPNLYWYRQAAGRGLQLLFYSVGIGQISSEVPQNLSASRPQDRQFILSSKKLLLSDSGFYLCAWSDGSAGMNTEAFFGQGTRLTVV.

CDR3 amino acids: CACSGTSYNEQFF. The CDR3 nucleotides read TGTGCCTGTAGCGGGACCTCCTACAATGAGCAGTTCTTC. The rearrangement uses TRBV30 and TRBJ2-1; 8 positions match TRBD2. V lost 6 bases and J lost 0; bases outside the gene matches: 1. Germline V lookup: CDR1 GTSNPN, CDR2 SVGIG (reference sequence). The CDR3 is 13 amino acids.

The sample holds a few counts of this clone. The genes are TRBV2 and TRBJ2-7, with D perhaps TRBD1 (6 bases). Trimming shortened V by 1 base and J by 2 bases, and 6 bases separated the two germline ends. The CDR3 has 13 residues. CDR1 is SNHLY, CDR2 FYNNEI, per germline. The CDR3 region has the DNA TGTGCCAGCAGTGAAGGGACAGCCTACGAGCAGTACTTC. Translated: CASSEGTAYEQYF.

This clone has a handful of counts. The chain uses TRBV11-2 and TRBJ2-5, with D unresolved. CDR3 length equals 16 residues. Trimming took off 1 base at V and 5 bases at J, with 17 bases between the two ends. Germline V gene data show CDR1 as SGHAT and CDR2 as FQNNGV. The CDR3 sequence: CASSLGPYLKEETQYF. Written as DNA, the CDR3 is TGTGCCAGCAGCTTAGGTCCGTATCTTAAGGAGGAGACCCAGTACTTC.

The V gene is TRBV30, the J gene TRBJ1-2; the D is unclear. Germline values: CDR1 GTSNPN, CDR2 SVGIG (reference sequence). This CDR3 contains 15 residues. Deletions cut 1 base from V and 1 base from J, with 13 bases between. CDR3 in amino acids: CAWSAWTESNYGYTF. In nucleotides, the CDR3 is TGTGCCTGGAGTGCCTGGACGGAAAGTAACTATGGCTACACCTTC.

The sample holds a few counts of this clone. This rearrangement joins TRBV7-9 to TRBJ1-1; weak D call: TRBD1 (5 bases). Germline CDR1 reads SEHNR; CDR2 reads FQNEAQ (reference sequence). Trimming stripped 6 bases from V and 5 bases from J, with 16 bases between. CDR3 length: 14 residues. CDR3 bases: TGTGCCAGCAGAGGAGGGACCGATTTTACTGAAGCTTTCTTT. This translates into CASRGGTDFTEAFF.

V and J are TRBV27 and TRBJ2-7, with 7 bases lining up with TRBD1. Germline values: CDR1 MNHEY, CDR2 SMNVEV (reference sequence). J lost 11 bases, V lost 5 bases, and 9 bases had no gene match. The CDR3 runs to 12 residues. The CDR3 DNA sequence: TGTGCCAGCAGTCCCCACCGAGGGACAGAGTACTTC. Translation gives CASSPHRGTEYF.

In its sample, this clone was seen a few times. V is TRBV18 and J is TRBJ2-7; no definite D call. Germline V CDR1 and CDR2: KGHSH, LQKENI. V lost 2 bases, J lost 3 bases, and 11 bases lay in between. This CDR3 is built from 14 residues. The CDR3 sequence: CASSPGDMVYEQYF. The CDR3 coding sequence is TGTGCCAGCTCACCAGGGGATATGGTCTACGAGCAGTACTTC.

The chain carries TRBV29-1 and TRBJ1-1; maybe TRBD1 (5 bases). This CDR3 region has 13 residues. Per germline, CDR1 SQVTM and CDR2 ANQGSEA. Trimming stripped 3 bases from V and 5 bases from J, with 13 bases between. The CDR3 region is CSVELGGGTEAFF. In nucleotides, the CDR3 is TGCAGCGTTGAGCTGGGGGGTGGTACTGAAGCTTTCTTT.

This rearrangement joins TRBV30 to TRBJ1-1; D is ambiguous. There are 13 residues in the CDR3. CDR1 and CDR2 from the germline V gene are GTSNPN and SVGIG (reference sequence). V lost 4 bases to trimming and J lost 3 bases, with 12 bases between them. The CDR3, as DNA: TGTGCCTGGATTTACCACACGGACACTGAAGCTTTCTTT. Translating it yields CAWIYHTDTEAFF.

This clone was seen only a few times. The V and J genes are TRBV29-1 and TRBJ1-4; 8 nucleotides align to TRBD1. Germline V gene data show CDR1 as SQVTM and CDR2 as ANQGSEA. Trimming took 4 bases from V and 6 from J; bases not matched to a gene: 4. CDR3 length equals 13 residues. The CDR3 nucleotides read TGCAGCGTTGGGGGACAGGTCGATGAAAAACTGTTTTTT. Amino acids: CSVGGQVDEKLFF.

The chain couples TRBV10-3 to TRBJ2-5; 8 nucleotides match TRBD1. In germline, CDR1 is ENHRY, CDR2 SYGVKD. CDR3 length equals 15 residues. Trimming removed 2 bases from V and 5 bases from J; junction bases left unmatched: 7. The CDR3 DNA sequence: TGTGCCATCAGTGAGGCCGAGACAGGGGACGAGACCCAGTACTTC. As protein: CAISEAETGDETQYF.